The present T cell receptor (beta chain) was sequenced within a study of shared clonotypes between healthy human individuals (dated by TCRdb to between 2020 and 2021). Study-level background: A couple of women and three men aged 18 to 49 years were included in the cohort. To increase sequencing depth and limit assay-specific biases, TCR repertoire library preparation and sequencing were carried out by different laboratories using diverse techniques. Leukapheresis yielded between about 0.94 and 8.9 billion PBMCs per donor. For each donor, CD4 naive and CD4 memory were each run on three plates, CD8 naive on two plates, and CD8 memory on one plate. To estimate repertoire size and how much clonotypes are shared between individuals, the study performed deep sequencing of blood TCR repertoires from a handful of healthy adults.

Study-wide findings and limitations: Clonotypes shared by all four sorted-subset donors showed higher generation probabilities than non-shared clonotypes. Only blood was sampled, and tissue TCR repertoires likely differ from those in blood. Because the study included a small number of donors, the genetic and exposure-history diversity represented was limited. Incomplete sequencing was indicated by rarefaction of sorted-subset datasets, despite the large sequencing depth. When a handful of donors were compared, the shared fraction of clonotypes was 5% to 6.5% for naive CD4, approximately 3.5% for naive CD8, 2% to 2.5% for memory CD4, and less than 0.5% for memory CD8. Naive subsets generally had larger estimated clonotype richness than memory subsets. Pairwise subsampling indicated that sequencing depth was expected to affect the degree of clonotype sharing among donors.

TCR CDR3 regions were amplified from genomic DNA by multiplex PCR using the deep immunoSEQ assay. Extracted genomic DNA from each cell subset was spread evenly across all wells of several immunoSEQ 96-well plates, with each plate serving as a replicate. For sorted subsets, approximately 190 ng genomic DNA, equal to 25,000 to 35,000 T cell genomes, was loaded into each replicate PCR. The purified libraries were quantified using a Qubit 3.0 fluorometer, sized with a Bioanalyzer 2100, and then quantified again using the KAPA Library Quantification kit. Each immunoSEQ 96-well plate was sequenced on its own single-read 150-cycle Illumina NextSeq 550 flow cell. The study's processing was this. The immunoSEQ output contained only junctional sequences without quality scores, so filtering could not match that applied to full-length reads. Sequences were annotated with PyIR, a Python wrapper for IgBLAST v1.9, and V/J genes and CDR3 were assigned using IMGT germline references. Any read was removed if the V/J assignment was weak (E-value above 1e-6), the CDR3 was missing, or the read contained stop codons, out-of-frame junctions, or ambiguous translated residues. V3J clonotypes were defined as sequences sharing an identical inferred V gene, J gene, and CDR3 amino acid sequence. The percentage overlap between two repertoires was calculated by dividing the number of shared unique clonotypes by the size of the smaller repertoire. Three approaches were used to assess repertoire richness: RTK rarefaction, the Chao1 estimator, and Recon v2.1 estimates of unobserved clonotypes. Generation probabilities for all TCRbeta clonotypes obtained by the gDNA method from a handful of donors were computed using OLGA. Drawn from immuneACCESS, this table holds only the in-frame rearrangements with V and J called that TCRdb kept. Clones are partly lost; checked studies trace under half to an unresolved V gene and leave the rest unexplained. The V and J calls and clone size were taken over from that table, and D and trimming were inferred from the DNA. Present in this sample are about 730,000 clones, about two thirds of which were seen just once. Under 2% of the sample is taken by the ten largest.

As concerns this clone: It has no known antigen specificity. Base-call qualities are not available, and no considerably larger clone is one nucleotide away.

Sequences SGHAT (CDR1) and FQNNGV (CDR2) are obtained from the germline V gene. V is shortened by 5 bases, J by 2 bases, and the region joining them spans 11 bases. From cysteine to phenylalanine, the CDR3 is 14 amino acids long. Only the CDR3 portion is preserved as DNA: 42 bases, with reading frame beginning at the first base. The donors were healthy, HIV-negative adults with no recently reported acute infections or vaccinations. Every donor was a Caucasian adult residing in Nashville, Tennessee, USA. CD4+ T cells were enriched by magnetic negative selection, after which naive cells were positively selected on CD45RA and the negative fraction was taken as the memory subset. After blood collection by leukapheresis, PBMCs were isolated using Ficoll-Histopaque density gradient centrifugation and then cryopreserved in the vapor phase of liquid nitrogen. Analytical flow cytometry was used to check the purity and quantity of each magnetically sorted T cell population. Genomic DNA was isolated from each sorted fraction and quantified by UV absorbance on a Nanodrop 2000c.

Recombination connected TRBV11-2 to TRBJ2-3; possibly the D gene is TRBD2, per 5 matching bases. Material for sequencing was memory CD4+ T cells sorted from blood. The cell subset or site tag for this specimen amounts to: CD45RA-negative fraction. The receptor was isolated from a woman in her 30s in good health. The DNA reads TGTGCCAGCAGCCCCACACGGGACACAGATACGCAGTATTTT. It codes for CASSPTRDTDTQYF.